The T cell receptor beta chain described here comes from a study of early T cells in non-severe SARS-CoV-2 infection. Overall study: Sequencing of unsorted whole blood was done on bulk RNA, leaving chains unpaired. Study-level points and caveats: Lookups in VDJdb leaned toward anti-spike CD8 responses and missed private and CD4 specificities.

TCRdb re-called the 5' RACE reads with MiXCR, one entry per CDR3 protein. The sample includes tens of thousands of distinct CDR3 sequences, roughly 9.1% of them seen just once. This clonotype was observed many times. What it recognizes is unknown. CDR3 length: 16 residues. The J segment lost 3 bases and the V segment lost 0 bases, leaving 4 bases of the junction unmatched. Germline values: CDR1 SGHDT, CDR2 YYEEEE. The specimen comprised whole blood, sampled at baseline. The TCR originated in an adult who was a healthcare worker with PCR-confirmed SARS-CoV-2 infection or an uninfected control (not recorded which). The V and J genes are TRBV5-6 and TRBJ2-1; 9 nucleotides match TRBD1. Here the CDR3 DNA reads TGTGCCAGCAGCTTGGACAGGGGGCTGTTCTACAATGAGCAGTTCTTC. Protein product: CASSLDRGLFYNEQFF.